This TCR beta chain was recovered during a study of response to subunit inactivated influenza vaccine. Study observations and caveats: Each seasonal influenza vaccination recruits few new T cells, the authors suggested.

TCRdb re-called the RT-PCR reads with MiXCR, one entry per CDR3 protein. The sample shows some 540,000 distinct CDR3 sequences, 20% to 25% of them seen only once. About this clonotype: What it recognizes is unknown.

Unmatched junction bases numbered 6, after V lost 1 base and J lost 4 bases. Germline assignment: CDR1 SQVTM and CDR2 ANQGSEA. The length of the CDR3 is 15 residues. These data also formed part of another study, on T cells expressing NK-cell markers. From that report: Researchers built TCR beta cDNA using 5'RACE template switching with UMIs. Each TCR beta repertoire originated in sorted T cells that were CD3+CD56+NKG2C+, CD3+CD56+NKG2C- or CD3+CD56-NKG2C+. Of the CD8+ T cells in roughly 6 donors, roughly 1.0-7.5% belonged to dominant NKG2C+ clonotypes. Dominance of the CD3+CD56-NKG2C+ fraction by these clonotypes also held in several donors.

This receptor was identified in a man aged 45-60 years who received an inactivated influenza vaccine. Sequencing was performed on CD4+ T cells sorted from PBMCs, taken about 13 days after vaccination. The V call is TRBV29-1, the J call TRBJ2-1; 8 bases are a match to TRBD2. The DNA of the CDR3 is TGCAGCGTTGAAGGGGGGCTAGCGGGTTACAATGAGCAGTTCTTC. This codes for CSVEGGLAGYNEQFF.